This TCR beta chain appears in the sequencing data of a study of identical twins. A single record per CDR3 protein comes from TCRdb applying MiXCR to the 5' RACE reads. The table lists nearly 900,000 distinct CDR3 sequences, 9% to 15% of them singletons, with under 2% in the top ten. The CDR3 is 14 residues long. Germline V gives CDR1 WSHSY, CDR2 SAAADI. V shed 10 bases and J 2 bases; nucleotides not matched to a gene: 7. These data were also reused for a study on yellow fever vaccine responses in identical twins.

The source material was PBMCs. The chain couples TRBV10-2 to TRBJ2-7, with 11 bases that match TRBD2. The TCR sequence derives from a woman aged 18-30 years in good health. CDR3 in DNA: TGCGCCACCCGGGGTAGCGGGAGGGCCTACGAGCAGTACTTC. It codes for CATRGSGRAYEQYF.